The sequence of this T cell receptor (beta chain) was determined in a study of T cells in Graves' hyperthyroidism and ophthalmopathy. Study at large: Initial diagnosis, before any treatment, was when peripheral blood was collected. The study's findings and limits: A 13 V-J model separated ophthalmopathy from stable hyperthyroidism.

If no ophthalmopathy progression occurred within 18 months, Graves' hyperthyroidism was stable. Hyperthyroidism in the patients, aged 18 to 65, was newly diagnosed and under 2 months in duration. RNA transcripts provided the source from which TCR beta CDR3 regions were amplified. The primer set for the first-round RT-PCR of the TCR CDR3 was HTBI. In TCRdb, the multiplex PCR reads were re-called with MiXCR into one record per CDR3 protein. The top ten hold over 15% of the sample, which has 400,000 to 550,000 distinct CDR3 sequences, approximately 14% seen once. Points on this clonotype: The antigen is undetermined.

The CDR3 is 20 residues long. V gave up 6 bases and J gave up 0 bases; unmatched junction bases: 14. CDR1 ENHRY and CDR2 SYGVKD come from the germline V gene. This TCR was sampled from a woman under 30 with Graves' hyperthyroidism. Sequences were obtained from blood. The chain combines TRBV10-3 with TRBJ2-1; TRBD2 matches 13 bases. The CDR3 sequence is CAISTGLAGLLYNSYNEQFF. The DNA for the CDR3 is TGTGCCATCAGCACGGGACTAGCGGGATTACTATATAACTCCTACAATGAGCAGTTCTTC.